This note documents a single T cell receptor (beta chain) sequence. Its antigen is not known. The record originates from a study of T cells in narcolepsy. Turning to the study itself: Donors had narcolepsy type 1 or type 2, or were healthy controls. Findings of the study overall: Autoreactive clone sequences were missing from some blood memory CD4+ repertoires. Same-patient CSF and blood CD4+ T cell clonotypes included HCRT-specific and TRIB2-specific autoreactive ones. Autoreactive clonotypes reportedly recurred in blood of same and different patients, not controls.

V was cut by 5 bases and J by 7 bases, with 17 bases left in between. Germline loops: CDR1 SGHTA, CDR2 FQGNSA. The CDR3 is 14 residues long. Produced via immunoSEQ multiplex PCR; TCRdb's table is partial and in-frame only. The data hold 30,000 or so clones, with 79% observed a single time. The sample consisted of memory (CD45RA-) CD4+ T cells from blood. This receptor was identified in a human donor in good health. The J gene is TRBJ1-2, the V gene TRBV7-2; D is ambiguous. CDR3 sequence: CASSPGVGKLGYTF. In nucleotides, the CDR3 is TGTGCCAGCAGCCCCGGGGTGGGTAAGCTTGGCTACACCTTC.